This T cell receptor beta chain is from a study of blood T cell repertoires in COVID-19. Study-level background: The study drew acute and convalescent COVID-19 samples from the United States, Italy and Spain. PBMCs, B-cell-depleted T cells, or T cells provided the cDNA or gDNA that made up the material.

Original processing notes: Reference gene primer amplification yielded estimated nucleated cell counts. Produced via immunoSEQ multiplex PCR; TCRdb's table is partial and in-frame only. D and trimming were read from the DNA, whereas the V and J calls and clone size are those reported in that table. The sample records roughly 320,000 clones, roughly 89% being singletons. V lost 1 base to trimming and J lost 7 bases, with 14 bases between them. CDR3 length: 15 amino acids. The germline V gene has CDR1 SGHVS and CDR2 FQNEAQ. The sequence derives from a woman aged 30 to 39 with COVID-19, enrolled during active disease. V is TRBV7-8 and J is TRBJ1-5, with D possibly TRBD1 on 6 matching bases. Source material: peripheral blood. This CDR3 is CASSLGAGVRQPQHF. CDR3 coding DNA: TGTGCCAGCAGCTTAGGGGCAGGGGTGAGGCAGCCCCAGCATTTT.